What follows is one T cell receptor (beta chain) and its context. No antigen is known for it. This specimen belongs to a study of T cells in localized non-small cell lung cancer. V was cut by 0 bases and J by 1 base, with 6 bases left in between. The CDR3 loop spans 14 amino acids. CDR1 and CDR2 from the germline V gene are MGHDK and SYGVNS. Study conclusions and caveats: Tumor trailed uninvolved adjacent lung in T cell clonality, which peaked there.

This table comes from immunoSEQ multiplex PCR, and its TCRdb copy is limited to in-frame clones, with some not included. The sample consists of more than 10,000 clones, 84% of them appearing once. Sequenced here: peripheral blood, sampled before any cancer treatment. The clonotype originates from a male donor older than 55 with stage I squamous cell lung carcinoma. V usage is TRBV25-1 and J usage is TRBJ1-1; D call uncertain. CDR3 sequence: CASSEYTENTEAFF. The CDR3 DNA reads TGTGCCAGCAGTGAATATACGGAGAACACTGAAGCTTTCTTT. Full variable domain (remainder filled in from reference TRBV25-1 and TRBJ1-1): EADIYQTPRYLVIGTGKKITLECSQTMGHDKMYWYQQDPGMELHLIHYSYGVNSTEKGDLSSESTVSRIRTEHFPLTLESARPSHTSQYLCASSEYTENTEAFFGQGTRLTVV.